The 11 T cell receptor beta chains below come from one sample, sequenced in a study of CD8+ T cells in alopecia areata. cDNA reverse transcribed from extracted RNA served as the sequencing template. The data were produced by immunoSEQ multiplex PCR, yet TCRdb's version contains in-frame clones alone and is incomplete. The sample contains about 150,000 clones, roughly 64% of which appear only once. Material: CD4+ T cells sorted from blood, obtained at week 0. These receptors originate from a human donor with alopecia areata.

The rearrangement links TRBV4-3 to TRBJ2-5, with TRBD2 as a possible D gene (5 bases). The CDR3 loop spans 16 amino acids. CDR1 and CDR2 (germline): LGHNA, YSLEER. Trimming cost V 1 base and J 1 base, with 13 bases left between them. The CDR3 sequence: CASSQGGGTLQETQYF. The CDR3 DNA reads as TGCGCCAGCAGCCAAGGAGGAGGTACCCTCCAAGAGACCCAGTACTTC.

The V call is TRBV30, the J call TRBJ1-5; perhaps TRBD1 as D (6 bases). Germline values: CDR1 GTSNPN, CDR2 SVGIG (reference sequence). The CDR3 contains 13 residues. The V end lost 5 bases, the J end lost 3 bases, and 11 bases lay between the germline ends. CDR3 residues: CAWSVGANQPQHF. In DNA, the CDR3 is TGTGCCTGGTCGGTGGGGGCCAATCAGCCCCAGCATTTT.

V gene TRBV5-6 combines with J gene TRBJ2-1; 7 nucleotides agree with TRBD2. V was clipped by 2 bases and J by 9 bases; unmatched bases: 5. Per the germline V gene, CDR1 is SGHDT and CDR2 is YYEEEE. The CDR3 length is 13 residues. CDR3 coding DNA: TGTGCCAGCAGCTTCTCCGGGACTATTGAGCAGTTCTTC. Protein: CASSFSGTIEQFF.

DNA of the CDR3: TGTGCCAGCAGCCCCTCTCGGACTAGCGTGGAGACCCAGTACTTC. Translation: CASSPSRTSVETQYF. J is TRBJ2-5 and V is TRBV7-2, with TRBD2 identical over 9 bases. This CDR3 has 15 amino acids. CDR1 and CDR2 (germline): SGHTA, FQGNSA. Trimming took 5 bases from V and 5 from J; bases not matched to a gene: 9.

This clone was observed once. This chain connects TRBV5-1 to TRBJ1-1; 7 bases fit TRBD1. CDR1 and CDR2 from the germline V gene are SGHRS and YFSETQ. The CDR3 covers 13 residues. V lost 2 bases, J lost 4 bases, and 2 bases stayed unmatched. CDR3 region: CASSFTGATEAFF. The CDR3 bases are TGCGCCAGCAGCTTTACAGGGGCCACTGAAGCTTTCTTT.

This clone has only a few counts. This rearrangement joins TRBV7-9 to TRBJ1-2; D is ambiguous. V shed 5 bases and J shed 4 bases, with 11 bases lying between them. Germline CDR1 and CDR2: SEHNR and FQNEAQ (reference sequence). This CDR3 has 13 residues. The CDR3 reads CASSPLPLYGYTF. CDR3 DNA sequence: TGTGCCAGCAGCCCCTTGCCCCTCTATGGCTACACCTTC. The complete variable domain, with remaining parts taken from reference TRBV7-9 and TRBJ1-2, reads DTGVSQNPRHKITKRGQNVTFRCDPISEHNRLYWYRQTLGQGPEFLTYFQNEAQLEKSRLLSDRFSAERPKGSFSTLEIQRTEQGDSAMYLCASSPLPLYGYTFGSGTRLTVV.

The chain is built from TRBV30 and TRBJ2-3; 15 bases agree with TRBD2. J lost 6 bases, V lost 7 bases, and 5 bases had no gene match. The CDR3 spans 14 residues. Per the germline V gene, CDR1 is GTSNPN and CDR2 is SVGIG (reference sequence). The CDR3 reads CASGLAGGWDTQYF. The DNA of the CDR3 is TGTGCCTCGGGACTAGCGGGGGGATGGGATACGCAGTATTTT.

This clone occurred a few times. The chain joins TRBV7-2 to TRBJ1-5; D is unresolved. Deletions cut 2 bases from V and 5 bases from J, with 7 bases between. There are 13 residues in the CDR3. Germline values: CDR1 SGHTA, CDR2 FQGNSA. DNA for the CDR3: TGTGCCAGCAGCTTACTCTCAGATCAGCCCCAGCATTTT. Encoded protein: CASSLLSDQPQHF.

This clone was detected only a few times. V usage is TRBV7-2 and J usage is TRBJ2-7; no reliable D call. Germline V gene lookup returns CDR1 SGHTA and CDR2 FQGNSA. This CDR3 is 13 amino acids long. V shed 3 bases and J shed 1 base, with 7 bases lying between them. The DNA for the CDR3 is TGTGCCAGCAGCTTGAGTGGGTCCTACGAGCAGTACTTC. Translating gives CASSLSGSYEQYF.

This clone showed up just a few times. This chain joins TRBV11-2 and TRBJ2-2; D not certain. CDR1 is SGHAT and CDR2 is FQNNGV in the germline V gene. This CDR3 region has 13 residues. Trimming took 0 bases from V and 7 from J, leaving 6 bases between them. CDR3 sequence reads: CASSLEPHGELFF. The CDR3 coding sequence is TGTGCCAGCAGCTTAGAGCCGCACGGGGAGCTGTTTTTT. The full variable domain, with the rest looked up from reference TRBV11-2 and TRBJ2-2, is EAGVAQSPRYKIIEKRQSVAFWCNPISGHATLYWYQQILGQGPKLLIQFQNNGVVDDSQLPKDRFSAERLKGVDSTLKIQPAKLEDSAVYLCASSLEPHGELFFGEGSRLTVL.

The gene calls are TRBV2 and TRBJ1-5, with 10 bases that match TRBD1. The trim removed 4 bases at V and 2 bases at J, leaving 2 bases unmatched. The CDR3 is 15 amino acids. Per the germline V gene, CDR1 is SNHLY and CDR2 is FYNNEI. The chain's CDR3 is CASSVGTGGNQPQHF. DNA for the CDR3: TGTGCCAGCAGTGTCGGGACAGGGGGCAATCAGCCCCAGCATTTT.